The 21 T cell receptor beta chains presented below share a single source sample, sequenced in a study of T cell changes during pregnancy in multiple sclerosis. Assay: immunoSEQ multiplex PCR; the TCRdb copy retains only in-frame clones and omits some. Altogether 28,000 or so clones are present, roughly 89% being singletons, with the ten largest covering roughly 0.79%. Sequencing used CD4+ T cells from peripheral blood mononuclear cells, obtained in the second trimester of pregnancy. These receptors all come from a female donor with multiple sclerosis, enrolled in a pregnancy study.

This chain links TRBV9 with TRBJ1-2, with unresolved D. The CDR3 covers 12 residues. Germline V gene lookup returns CDR1 SGDLS and CDR2 YYNGEE. V lost 4 bases, J lost 6 bases, and 10 bases lay in between. This CDR3 reads CASSSGPHGYTF. CDR3 in DNA: TGTGCCAGCAGCTCGGGTCCCCATGGCTACACCTTC. The variable domain in full, completed from reference TRBV9 and TRBJ1-2, reads DSGVTQTPKHLITATGQRVTLRCSPRSGDLSVYWYQQSLDQGLQFLIQYYNGEERAKGNILERFSAQQFPDLHSELNLSSLELGDSALYFCASSSGPHGYTFGSGTRLTVV.

The rearrangement links TRBV28 to TRBJ2-7, with 10 nucleotides matching TRBD1. With 5 bases clipped from V and 3 bases from J, the junction kept 7 bases outside the gene matches. Looked up from germline, CDR1 is MDHEN and CDR2 is SYDVKM. The CDR3 length is 15 residues. This CDR3 reads CASSPTGTGVYEQYF. DNA for the CDR3: TGTGCCAGCAGTCCTACCGGGACAGGGGTCTACGAGCAGTACTTC.

The gene calls are TRBV28 and TRBJ2-7; the match to TRBD1 covers 9 bases. Germline CDR1 reads MDHEN; CDR2 reads SYDVKM. With V trimmed by 6 bases and J by 1 base, 7 bases remained unmatched. The CDR3 runs 15 residues. This CDR3 is CASRGPGQGSYEQYF. In DNA form, the CDR3 reads TGTGCCAGCAGGGGACCGGGACAGGGTTCCTACGAGCAGTACTTC.

V gene TRBV5-1 combines with J gene TRBJ2-7; 14 bases align to TRBD2. The ends lost 5 bases at V and 1 base at J; junction bases unmatched: 2. The germline V gene has CDR1 SGHRS and CDR2 YFSETQ. The CDR3 has 15 residues. The CDR3 here is CASRGLAGGSYEQYF. CDR3 in DNA: TGCGCCAGCAGAGGACTAGCGGGGGGTTCCTACGAGCAGTACTTC.

This chain links TRBV5-4 with TRBJ2-3, with 14 bases identical to TRBD2. V shed 2 bases and J 0 bases; nucleotides not matched to a gene: 8. CDR3 length equals 19 residues. CDR1 is SGHNT and CDR2 is YYREEE in the germline V gene (reference sequence). Here the CDR3 reads CASSLRTSGGMSSTDTQYF. Written as DNA, the CDR3 is TGTGCCAGCAGCTTACGGACTAGCGGGGGGATGTCTAGCACAGATACGCAGTATTTT.

The J gene is TRBJ1-1, the V gene TRBV15; D is uncertain. Germline V lookup: CDR1 LNHNV, CDR2 YYDKDF (reference sequence). The CDR3 runs 16 residues. V was clipped by 0 bases and J by 1 base, with 12 bases between them. For the CDR3, the DNA is TGTGCCACCAGCAGAGATGCGTTAACAGCGAACACTGAAGCTTTCTTT. Translated: CATSRDALTANTEAFF.

The V gene is TRBV5-1, the J gene TRBJ1-1; D remains unclear. Germline CDR1 is SGHRS and CDR2 is YFSETQ. V lost 5 bases and J 5 bases, leaving 7 bases between the germline ends. This CDR3 has 11 amino acids. As DNA, the CDR3 is TGCGCCAGCAGTGGGGAGACTGAAGCTTTCTTT. Amino acid sequence: CASSGETEAFF.

This clone was seen just once. The CDR3 region is CSATGGDEKLFF. CDR3 bases: TGCAGCGCGACAGGGGGGGATGAAAAACTGTTTTTT. The chain uses TRBV29-1 and TRBJ1-4, with TRBD1 matching 9 bases. Looked up from germline, CDR1 is SQVTM and CDR2 is ANQGSEA. The V segment lost 7 bases and the J segment 6 bases; nucleotides outside the gene matches: 3. This CDR3 is built from 12 residues.

The V and J genes are TRBV18 and TRBJ1-4; 8 positions agree with TRBD1. This CDR3 contains 14 residues. Germline lookup yields CDR1 KGHSH and CDR2 LQKENI. V lost 4 bases, J lost 7 bases, and 5 bases stayed unmatched. The CDR3 here is CASSQAGQGEKLFF. CDR3 coding DNA: TGTGCCAGCTCACAAGCAGGACAGGGTGAAAAACTGTTTTTT.

The V gene is TRBV5-1, the J gene TRBJ2-7, with 8 bases fitting TRBD1. Germline-derived CDR1 and CDR2 are SGHRS and YFSETQ. V was clipped by 5 bases and J by 2 bases; unmatched bases: 6. CDR3 length: 14 residues. The CDR3, as DNA: TGCGCCAGCAGGACCGGGACAGGCACCTACGAGCAGTACTTC. This translates into CASRTGTGTYEQYF.

CDR3 loop: CASSWGLAGGHTGTDTQYF. The CDR3 DNA sequence: TGCGCCAGCAGCTGGGGACTAGCGGGGGGTCACACTGGTACAGATACGCAGTATTTT. The chain links TRBV5-1 to TRBJ2-3, with 15 bases identical to TRBD2. J lost 3 bases, V lost 3 bases, and 11 bases had no gene match. Germline V CDR1 and CDR2: SGHRS, YFSETQ. The CDR3 has 19 residues.

The chain links TRBV30 to TRBJ2-5; D perhaps matches TRBD2 (5 bases). Trimming took 5 bases from V and 0 from J, leaving 10 bases between them. Germline assignment: CDR1 GTSNPN and CDR2 SVGIG (reference sequence). The length of the CDR3 is 13 residues. Written as DNA, the CDR3 is TGTGCCTGGTCCGGGGTTAACCAAGAGACCCAGTACTTC. Its protein product is CAWSGVNQETQYF.

The genes are TRBV15 and TRBJ1-1; D is undetermined. The V gene's germline CDR1 is LNHNV and CDR2 YYDKDF (reference sequence). V was trimmed by 0 bases and J by 3 bases, leaving 17 bases between them. This CDR3 spans 17 amino acids. CDR3 coding DNA: TGTGCCACCAGCAGAGATCGTGGCAGTCATGTGGACACTGAAGCTTTCTTT. It translates to CATSRDRGSHVDTEAFF.

This chain uses TRBV18 with TRBJ1-3, with TRBD1 matching over 8 bases. From germline, CDR1 is KGHSH and CDR2 LQKENI. The CDR3 has 18 amino acids. The ends lost 2 bases at V and 2 bases at J; junction bases unmatched: 11. The CDR3 region is CASSPRGTGLLTGNTIYF. CDR3 in DNA: TGTGCCAGCTCACCAAGGGGGACAGGTCTTCTAACTGGAAACACCATATATTTT.

This clone was observed a few times. The CDR3 nucleotides are TGTGCCAGCAGTTCCCGGGGGTTCGGCAATCAGCCCCAGCATTTT. It codes for CASSSRGFGNQPQHF. The gene calls are TRBV6-1 and TRBJ1-5; a possible D gene is TRBD1 (5 bases). There are 15 residues in the CDR3. CDR1 is MNHNS, CDR2 SASEGT, per germline. The V end lost 5 bases, the J end lost 2 bases, and 13 bases lay between the germline ends.

This chain uses TRBV5-5 with TRBJ2-7, with TRBD2 matching over 12 bases. The CDR3 sequence is 16 residues long. CDR1 and CDR2 (germline): SGHKS, YYEKEE (reference sequence). The J segment lost 5 bases and the V segment lost 4 bases, leaving 10 bases of the junction unmatched. In DNA, the CDR3 is TGTGCCAGCAGCGCCTCACTAGCGGGGGGCGAAAACGAGCAGTACTTC. It yields the protein CASSASLAGGENEQYF.

The gene calls are TRBV7-8 and TRBJ1-1; 9 bases match TRBD1. The CDR3 spans 18 residues. The germline V gene encodes CDR1 SGHVS and CDR2 FQNEAQ. With V trimmed by 5 bases and J by 6 bases, 19 bases remained unmatched. CDR3 region: CASSLRPGQGFKTPEAFF. For the CDR3, the DNA is TGTGCCAGCAGCCTCCGGCCGGGACAGGGTTTTAAAACTCCTGAAGCTTTCTTT.

CDR3 in DNA: TGCGCCAGCAGCCAGGGACAGCCGGGCATCGCCCTCCACTTT. It specifies CASSQGQPGIALHF. The chain employs TRBV5-1 and TRBJ1-6, with TRBD1 matching 7 bases. The CDR3 length is 14 residues. Germline trimming cut 4 bases from V and 14 bases from J; bases unmatched to any gene: 12. Germline lookup yields CDR1 SGHRS and CDR2 YFSETQ.

The chain couples TRBV6-5 to TRBJ1-2; D is unresolved. Trimming removed 0 bases at V and 7 bases at J, with 12 bases between. The germline gives CDR1 MNHEY, CDR2 SVGAGI. This CDR3 has 14 residues. CDR3: CASSYSGFGSGYTF. The CDR3 nucleotides read TGTGCCAGCAGTTACTCGGGGTTTGGGAGTGGCTACACCTTC.

This clone was seen a single time. CDR3: CASTGNGNTEAFF. Written as DNA, the CDR3 is TGTGCCAGCACAGGGAACGGGAACACTGAAGCTTTCTTT. This sequence joins TRBV2 and TRBJ1-1; tentative D call: TRBD1 (5 bases). CDR1 and CDR2 (germline): SNHLY, FYNNEI. Trimming shortened V by 7 bases and J by 1 base, and 10 bases separated the two germline ends. This CDR3 has 13 amino acids.

This chain uses TRBV19 with TRBJ1-1, with TRBD1 as a possible D gene (5 bases). The V end lost 6 bases, the J end lost 3 bases, and 17 bases lay between the germline ends. The CDR3 loop spans 15 amino acids. Germline CDR1 and CDR2: LNHDA and SQIVND (reference sequence). The CDR3 DNA reads as TGTGCCAGTAGCAACGAAGGGACGGGAGACACTGAAGCTTTCTTT. It translates to CASSNEGTGDTEAFF.